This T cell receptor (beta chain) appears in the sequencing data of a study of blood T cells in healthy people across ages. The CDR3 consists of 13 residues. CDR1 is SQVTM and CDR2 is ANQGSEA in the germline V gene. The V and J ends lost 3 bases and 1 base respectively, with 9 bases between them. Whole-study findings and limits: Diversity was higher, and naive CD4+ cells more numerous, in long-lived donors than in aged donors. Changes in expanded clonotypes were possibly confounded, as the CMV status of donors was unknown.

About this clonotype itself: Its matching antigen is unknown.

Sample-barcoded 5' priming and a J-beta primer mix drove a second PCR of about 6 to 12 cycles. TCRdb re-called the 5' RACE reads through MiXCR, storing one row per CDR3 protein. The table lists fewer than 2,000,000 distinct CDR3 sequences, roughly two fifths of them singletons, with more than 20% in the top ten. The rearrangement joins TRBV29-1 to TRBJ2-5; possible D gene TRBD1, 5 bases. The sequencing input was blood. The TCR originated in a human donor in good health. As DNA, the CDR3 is TGCAGCGTTGACCCGACAGCCCAAGAGACCCAGTACTTC. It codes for CSVDPTAQETQYF.